The rows below give T cell receptor beta chains drawn from one sample of a study of T cell responses to AZD1222 COVID-19 vaccine. Sequencing was performed with immunoSEQ multiplex PCR; in TCRdb, only in-frame clones are kept and a portion is missing. The sample yields 180,000 or so clones, just under 95% seen once. The sample in question was peripheral blood, obtained 28 days after the second dose of the MenACWY control vaccine. These receptors all stem from an adult who received the MenACWY meningococcal vaccine as a control. The CDR3 runs from the conserved cysteine through the conserved F or W. A D gene is named only where the DNA matches it firmly.

v_call	d_call	j_call	cdr3_length	cdr3_aa	cdr3_nt
TRBV27	TRBD1	TRBJ2-1	16	CASSIQGAGSYNEQFF	TGTGCCAGCAGTATACAGGGGGCGGGATCCTACAATGAGCAGTTCTTC
TRBV19	-	TRBJ1-4	15	CASAARDTTNEKLFF	TGTGCCAGCGCCGCCCGGGACACAACTAATGAAAAACTGTTTTTT
TRBV7-2	-	TRBJ1-5	15	CASSFPAVRNQPQHF	TGTGCCAGCAGCTTCCCGGCAGTCCGCAATCAGCCCCAGCATTTT
TRBV4-3	-	TRBJ2-1	15	CASSPTAGNYNEQFF	TGCGCCAGCAGCCCGACTGCAGGTAACTACAATGAGCAGTTCTTC
TRBV24-1	TRBD2	TRBJ2-2	15	CATTSPSGGTGELFF	TGTGCCACAACTAGCCCGAGCGGGGGAACCGGGGAGCTGTTTTTT
TRBV6-5	-	TRBJ2-5	15	CASSYKGLGEETQYF	TGTGCCAGCAGTTACAAGGGGCTGGGCGAGGAGACCCAGTACTTC
TRBV28	-	TRBJ2-4	13	CASSWTTKNIQYF	TGTGCCAGCAGTTGGACAACCAAAAACATTCAGTACTTC
TRBV4-1	-	TRBJ1-1	15	CASSQEFGVRTEAFF	TGCGCCAGCAGCCAAGAATTTGGGGTAAGGACTGAAGCTTTCTTT
TRBV6-5	-	TRBJ1-6	14	CATSRGFANSPLHF	TGTGCCACTTCTCGGGGGTTTGCTAATTCACCCCTCCACTTT
TRBV5-6	-	TRBJ1-2	14	CASNKYTGRDGYTF	TGTGCCAGCAACAAATATACAGGGAGGGATGGCTACACCTTC
TRBV7-2	TRBD1	TRBJ1-2	16	CASSPGTGGRNYGYTF	TGTGCCAGCAGCCCGGGGACAGGGGGCCGTAACTATGGCTACACCTTC
TRBV7-2	-	TRBJ2-7	13	CASSSNSRGLVYF	TGTGCCAGCAGCTCAAACTCCCGAGGGTTGGTGTACTTC
TRBV6-2/TRBV6-3	TRBD1	TRBJ1-6	14	CASSDRTGRSPLHF	TGTGCCAGCAGTGACCGGACAGGGCGGTCACCCCTCCACTTT
TRBV28	-	TRBJ2-7	11	CASSLAREQYF	TGTGCCAGCAGCCTAGCGAGAGAGCAGTACTTC
TRBV10-3	TRBD1	TRBJ2-7	14	CAIREGQGGSEQYF	TGTGCCATCAGAGAAGGACAGGGAGGCTCCGAGCAGTACTTC
TRBV9	TRBD1	TRBJ1-2	15	CASSVFSGGNYGYTF	TGTGCCAGCAGCGTATTCTCAGGGGGCAACTATGGCTACACCTTC
TRBV13	-	TRBJ1-4	16	CASSLAVAAWDEKLFF	TGTGCCAGCAGCTTAGCGGTGGCGGCTTGGGATGAAAAACTGTTTTTT
TRBV2	-	TRBJ1-2	13	CASGAANNYGYTF	TGTGCTTCGGGGGCGGCTAATAACTATGGCTACACCTTC
TRBV6-5	-	TRBJ1-1	13	CASSYDSNTEAFF	TGTGCCAGCAGTTACGATAGTAACACTGAAGCTTTCTTT
TRBV6-5	-	TRBJ1-2	15	CASSYTDLPHYGYTF	TGTGCCAGCAGTTACACGGATCTCCCCCACTATGGCTACACCTTC
TRBV19	-	TRBJ1-5	18	CASAAGSIILYSNQPQHF	TGTGCCAGCGCGGCGGGTTCCATCATACTATATAGCAATCAGCCCCAGCATTTT
TRBV7-8	TRBD1	TRBJ1-4	15	CASSRRDRPNEKLFF	TGTGCCAGCAGCAGAAGGGACAGACCTAATGAAAAACTGTTTTTT
TRBV11-2	-	TRBJ2-7	16	CASSLFFDGPSYEQYF	TGTGCCAGCAGCTTATTTTTCGACGGTCCCTCCTACGAGCAGTACTTC
TRBV30	TRBD1	TRBJ1-6	15	CAWSVVRTGNSPLHF	TGTGCCTGGAGTGTAGTAAGGACAGGCAATTCACCCCTCCACTTT
TRBV5-5	TRBD2	TRBJ2-3	16	CASSLVPSGKLDTQYF	TGTGCCAGCAGCTTGGTACCTAGCGGGAAATTGGATACGCAGTATTTT
TRBV7-9	-	TRBJ1-1	13	CASSLTKDTEAFF	TGTGCCAGCAGCTTAACGAAGGACACTGAAGCTTTCTTT
TRBV6-5	-	TRBJ2-2	16	CASSYGTGLSTGELFF	TGTGCCAGCAGTTACGGAACGGGCCTCTCGACCGGGGAGCTGTTTTTT
TRBV5-5	TRBD2	TRBJ2-1	15	CASSLGSGVYNEQFF	TGTGCCAGCAGCTTGGGTAGCGGGGTTTACAATGAGCAGTTCTTC
TRBV28	TRBD2	TRBJ2-1	22	CASSLFALTSGGRLSLYNEQFF	TGTGCCAGCAGTTTATTTGCCCTTACTAGCGGGGGCCGACTATCGCTTTACAATGAGCAGTTCTTC